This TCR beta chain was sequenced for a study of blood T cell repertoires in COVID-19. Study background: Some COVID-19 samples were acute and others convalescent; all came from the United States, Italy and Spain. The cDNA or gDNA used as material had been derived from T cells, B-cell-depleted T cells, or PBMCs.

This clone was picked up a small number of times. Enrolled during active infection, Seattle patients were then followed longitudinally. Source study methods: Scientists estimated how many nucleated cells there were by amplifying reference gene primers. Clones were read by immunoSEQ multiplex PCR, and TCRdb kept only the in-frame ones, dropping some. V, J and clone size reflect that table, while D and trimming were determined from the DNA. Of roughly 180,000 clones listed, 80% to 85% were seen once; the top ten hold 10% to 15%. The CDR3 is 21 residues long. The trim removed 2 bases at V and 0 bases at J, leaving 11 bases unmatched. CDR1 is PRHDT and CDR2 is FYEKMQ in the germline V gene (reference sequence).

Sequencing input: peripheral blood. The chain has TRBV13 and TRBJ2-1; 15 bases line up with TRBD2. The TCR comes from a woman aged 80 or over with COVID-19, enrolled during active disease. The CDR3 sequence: CASSLMYPGLAGGSSYNEQFF. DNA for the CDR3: TGTGCCAGCAGCTTAATGTACCCGGGACTAGCGGGAGGATCCTCCTACAATGAGCAGTTCTTC.